The entry that follows covers one TCR beta chain sequence. Its target is not known. This entry belongs to a study of shared clonotypes between healthy human individuals. The donor cohort consisted entirely of Caucasian adults residing in Nashville, Tennessee. Assay runs were performed at deep level. Researchers divided each subset's genomic DNA evenly across several immunoSEQ plates. The protocol was immunoSEQ multiplex PCR, while the TCRdb copy is restricted to in-frame clones and leaves out a portion. The repertoire has about 490,000 clones, less than 80% of them found once; the top ten carry over 9.5%. V was shortened by 7 bases and J by 0 bases, with 10 bases between the two germline ends. Germline V gene data show CDR1 as LNHDA and CDR2 as SQIVND (reference sequence). The CDR3 runs to 14 residues. Study observations and caveats: The sampled material consisted only of blood, and tissue repertoires are likely to differ.

This receptor was taken from a woman aged 40 to 50 in good health. Some clones in this sample may be carry-over from other donors' samples. The source material was PBMCs. The chain links TRBV19 to TRBJ2-1; D is uncertain. As DNA, the CDR3 is TGTGCCAGTACCCCACAAAGCTCCTACAATGAGCAGTTCTTC. Protein: CASTPQSSYNEQFF.